This entry concerns a single T cell receptor (beta chain). Clones were read by immunoSEQ multiplex PCR, and TCRdb kept only the in-frame ones, dropping some. The data contain 150,000 to 200,000 clones, 79% of them singletons. The sample belongs to a study of blood T cell repertoires in COVID-19. Seattle enrolled patients during active infection and tracked them longitudinally. There are 14 residues in the CDR3. Germline V gene lookup returns CDR1 GTSNPN and CDR2 SVGIG (reference sequence). V was pared by 4 bases and J by 1 base, with 13 bases between. This sequence was found in a woman between 40 and 55 years old with COVID-19, enrolled during active disease. The sequenced sample was peripheral blood. This chain links TRBV30 with TRBJ1-1; no clear D. CDR3 sequence reads: CAWKESPGNTEAFF. CDR3 sequence (DNA): TGTGCCTGGAAAGAATCCCCAGGGAACACTGAAGCTTTCTTT.